This T cell receptor (beta chain) was recovered during a study of T-cell memory formation after mild COVID-19. This clonotype has just a few counts. The CDR3 length is 16 residues. Germline loops: CDR1 LGHNA, CDR2 YSLEER. Trimming shortened V by 4 bases and J by 4 bases, and 16 bases separated the two germline ends. A single record per CDR3 protein comes from TCRdb applying MiXCR to the 5' RACE reads. Among approximately 350,000 distinct CDR3 sequences listed, around 28% were seen once. This TCR was sampled from an adult woman who had mild COVID-19 (a few samples of this study predate the infection). Cell type and time point are not known. Sample: PBMCs or a T cell subset sorted from them (not recorded which). V is TRBV4-3 and J is TRBJ2-2; D gene ambiguous. This CDR3 is CASSPYSSDRTGELFF. The CDR3 DNA reads TGCGCCAGCAGCCCTTATAGTTCAGACCGCACCGGGGAGCTGTTTTTT.